The following is a T cell receptor (beta chain) sequence with its context. At one boundary the junction diverges from the germline segment, which might be a read error. This sample was included in a study of blood T cell repertoires in COVID-19. Study-level background: Both acute and convalescent COVID-19 samples were obtained from the United States, Italy and Spain. T cells, B-cell-depleted T cells, or PBMCs provided the cDNA or gDNA that served as material.

As originally analysed: Nucleated cell counts were estimated from reference gene primer amplification. Libraries were prepared by immunoSEQ multiplex PCR; TCRdb keeps only in-frame clonotypes and omits some of them. That table is the source of V, J and clone size, and D and trimming were worked out from the DNA. The sample has 200,000 or so clones; just over 85% are singletons. Germline V gene lookup returns CDR1 SSHAT and CDR2 FNYEAQ (reference sequence). The CDR3 sequence is 19 residues long. This chain connects TRBV7-7 to TRBJ2-2, with TRBD2 matching over 8 bases. This receptor was identified in a man older than 75 with acute or convalescent COVID-19. The specimen was peripheral blood. CDR3 region: CASSSQPTGTRGVAGELFF. The CDR3 DNA sequence: TGTGCTAGCAGCTCCCAACCGACCGGGACTAGGGGAGTCGCCGGGGAGCTGTTTTTT.